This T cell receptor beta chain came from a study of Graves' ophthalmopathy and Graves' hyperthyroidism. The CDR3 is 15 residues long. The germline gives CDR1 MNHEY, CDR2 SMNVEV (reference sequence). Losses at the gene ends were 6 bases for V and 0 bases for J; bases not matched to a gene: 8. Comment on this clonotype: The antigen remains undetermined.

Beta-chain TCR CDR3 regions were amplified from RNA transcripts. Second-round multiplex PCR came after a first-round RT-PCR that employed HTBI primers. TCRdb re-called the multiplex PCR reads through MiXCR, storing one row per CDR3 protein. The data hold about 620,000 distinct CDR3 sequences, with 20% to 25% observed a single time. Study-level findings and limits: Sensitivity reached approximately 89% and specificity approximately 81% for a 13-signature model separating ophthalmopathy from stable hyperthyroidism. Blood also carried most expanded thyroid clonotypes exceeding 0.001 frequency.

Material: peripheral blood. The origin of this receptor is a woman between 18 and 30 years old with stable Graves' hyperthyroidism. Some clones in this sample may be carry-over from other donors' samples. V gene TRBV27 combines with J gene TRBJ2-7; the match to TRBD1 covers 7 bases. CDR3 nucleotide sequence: TGTGCCAGCAGCCGAAAGACAGGGAGCTCCTACGAGCAGTACTTC. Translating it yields CASSRKTGSSYEQYF.